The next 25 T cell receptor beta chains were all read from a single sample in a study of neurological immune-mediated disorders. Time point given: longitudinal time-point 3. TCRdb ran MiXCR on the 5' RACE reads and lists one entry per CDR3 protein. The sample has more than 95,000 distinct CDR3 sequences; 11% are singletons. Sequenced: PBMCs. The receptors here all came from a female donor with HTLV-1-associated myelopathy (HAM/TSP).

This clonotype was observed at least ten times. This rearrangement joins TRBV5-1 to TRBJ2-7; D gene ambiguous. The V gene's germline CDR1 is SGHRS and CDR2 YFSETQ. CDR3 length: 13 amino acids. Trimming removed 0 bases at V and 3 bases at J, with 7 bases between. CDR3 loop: CASSLGIGYEQYF. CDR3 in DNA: TGCGCCAGCAGCTTGGGTATCGGCTACGAGCAGTACTTC.

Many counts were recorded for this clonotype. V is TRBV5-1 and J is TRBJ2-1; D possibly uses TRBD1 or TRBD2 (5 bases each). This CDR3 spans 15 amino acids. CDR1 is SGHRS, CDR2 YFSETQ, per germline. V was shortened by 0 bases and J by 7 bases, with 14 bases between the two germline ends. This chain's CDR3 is CASSLDRGPRNEQFF. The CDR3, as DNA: TGCGCCAGCAGCTTGGATAGGGGACCCCGAAATGAGCAGTTCTTC.

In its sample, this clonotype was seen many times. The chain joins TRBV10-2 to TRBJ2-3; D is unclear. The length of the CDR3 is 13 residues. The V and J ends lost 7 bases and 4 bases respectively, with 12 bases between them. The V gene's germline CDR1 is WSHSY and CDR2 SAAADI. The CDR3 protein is CASTRASADTQYF. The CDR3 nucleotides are TGCGCCAGCACTCGGGCGTCCGCAGATACGCAGTATTTT.

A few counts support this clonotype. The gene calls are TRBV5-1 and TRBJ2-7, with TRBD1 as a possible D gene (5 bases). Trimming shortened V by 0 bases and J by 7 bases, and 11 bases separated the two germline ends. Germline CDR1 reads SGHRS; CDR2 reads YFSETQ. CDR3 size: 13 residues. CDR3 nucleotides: TGCGCCAGCAGCTTGGAGAGGTCAGGGGAGCAGTACTTC. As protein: CASSLERSGEQYF.

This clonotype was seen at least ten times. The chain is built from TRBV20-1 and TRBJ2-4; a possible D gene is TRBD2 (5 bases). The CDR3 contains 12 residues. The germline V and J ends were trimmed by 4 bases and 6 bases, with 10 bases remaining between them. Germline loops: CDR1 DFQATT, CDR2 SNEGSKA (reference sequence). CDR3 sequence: CSANVRGNIQYF. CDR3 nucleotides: TGCAGTGCTAACGTACGGGGAAACATTCAGTACTTC.

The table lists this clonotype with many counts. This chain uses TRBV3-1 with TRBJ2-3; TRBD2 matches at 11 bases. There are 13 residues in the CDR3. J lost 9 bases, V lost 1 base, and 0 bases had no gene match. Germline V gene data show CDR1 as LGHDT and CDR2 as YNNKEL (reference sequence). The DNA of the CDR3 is TGTGCCAGCAGCCAAGCTAGCGGGGGGACGCAGTATTTT. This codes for CASSQASGGTQYF.

The CDR3 DNA sequence: TGTGCCAGCGCCTTTTACAGGAGCTCCTATAATTCACCCCTCCACTTT. This sequence encodes CASAFYRSSYNSPLHF. The V call is TRBV7-2, the J call TRBJ1-6, with D possibly being TRBD1 (5 bases). This CDR3 region has 16 residues. V was cut by 8 bases and J by 0 bases, with 14 bases left in between. Looked up from germline, CDR1 is SGHTA and CDR2 is FQGNSA.

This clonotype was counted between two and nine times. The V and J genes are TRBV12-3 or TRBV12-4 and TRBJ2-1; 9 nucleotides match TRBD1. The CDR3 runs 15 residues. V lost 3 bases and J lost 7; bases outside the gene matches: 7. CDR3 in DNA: TGTGCCAGCAGTTTTGAACAGGGGGCGCGTAATGAGCAGTTCTTC. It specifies CASSFEQGARNEQFF.

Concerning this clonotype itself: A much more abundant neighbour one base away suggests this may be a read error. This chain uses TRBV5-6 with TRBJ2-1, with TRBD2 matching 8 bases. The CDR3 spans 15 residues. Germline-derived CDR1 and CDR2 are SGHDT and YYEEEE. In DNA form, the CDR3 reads TGTACCAGCAGCCGTACGGGGGGGCGGAACAATGAGCAGTTCTTC. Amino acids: CTSSRTGGRNNEQFF.

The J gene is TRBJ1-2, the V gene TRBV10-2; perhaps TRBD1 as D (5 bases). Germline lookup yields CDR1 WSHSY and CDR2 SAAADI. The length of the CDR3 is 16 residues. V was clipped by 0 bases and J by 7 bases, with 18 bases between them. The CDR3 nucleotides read TGCGCCAGCAGTGAGTCGACTCTCGGAAGGGACGGTGGCTACACCTTC. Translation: CASSESTLGRDGGYTF.

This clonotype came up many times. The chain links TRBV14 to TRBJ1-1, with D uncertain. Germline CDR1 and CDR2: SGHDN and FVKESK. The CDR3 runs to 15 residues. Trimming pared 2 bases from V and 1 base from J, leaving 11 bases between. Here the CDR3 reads CASSQSRVANTEAFF. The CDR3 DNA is TGTGCCAGCAGCCAAAGTAGGGTCGCGAACACTGAAGCTTTCTTT. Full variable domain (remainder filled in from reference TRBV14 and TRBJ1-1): EAGVTQFPSHSVIEKGQTVTLRCDPISGHDNLYWYRRVMGKEIKFLLHFVKESKQDESGMPNNRFLAERTGGTYSTLKVQPAELEDSGVYFCASSQSRVANTEAFFGQGTRLTVV.

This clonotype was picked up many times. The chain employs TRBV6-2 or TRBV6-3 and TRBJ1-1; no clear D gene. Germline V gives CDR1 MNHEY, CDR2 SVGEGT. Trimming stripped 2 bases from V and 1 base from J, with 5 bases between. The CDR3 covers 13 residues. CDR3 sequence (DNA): TGTGCCAGCAGTTACCTTCGGAACACTGAAGCTTTCTTT. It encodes CASSYLRNTEAFF.

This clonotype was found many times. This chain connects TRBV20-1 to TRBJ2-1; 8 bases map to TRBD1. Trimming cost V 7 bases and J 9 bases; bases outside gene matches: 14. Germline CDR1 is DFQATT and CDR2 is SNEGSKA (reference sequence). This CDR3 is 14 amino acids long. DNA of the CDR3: TGCAGTGTCCGTCCTGGCAGGGGGCGGGCTGAGCAGTTCTTC. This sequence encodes CSVRPGRGRAEQFF.

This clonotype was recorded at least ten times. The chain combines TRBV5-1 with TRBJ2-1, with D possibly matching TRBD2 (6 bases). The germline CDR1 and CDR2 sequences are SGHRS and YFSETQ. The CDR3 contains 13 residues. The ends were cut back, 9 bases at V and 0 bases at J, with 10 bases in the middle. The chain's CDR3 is CATSTSSYNEQFF. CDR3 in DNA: TGCGCCACCTCGACTAGCTCCTACAATGAGCAGTTCTTC.

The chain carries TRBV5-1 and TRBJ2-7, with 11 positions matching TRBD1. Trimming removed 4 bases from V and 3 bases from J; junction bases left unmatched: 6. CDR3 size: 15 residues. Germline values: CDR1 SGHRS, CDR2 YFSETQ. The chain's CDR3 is CASSPGQGADYEQYF. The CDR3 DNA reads TGCGCCAGCAGCCCCGGACAGGGGGCGGACTACGAGCAGTACTTC.

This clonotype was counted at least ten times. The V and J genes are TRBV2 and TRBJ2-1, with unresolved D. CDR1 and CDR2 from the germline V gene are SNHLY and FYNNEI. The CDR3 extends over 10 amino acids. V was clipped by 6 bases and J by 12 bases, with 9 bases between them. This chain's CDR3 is CASRLKRQFF. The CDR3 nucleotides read TGTGCCAGCAGACTAAAACGGCAGTTCTTC.

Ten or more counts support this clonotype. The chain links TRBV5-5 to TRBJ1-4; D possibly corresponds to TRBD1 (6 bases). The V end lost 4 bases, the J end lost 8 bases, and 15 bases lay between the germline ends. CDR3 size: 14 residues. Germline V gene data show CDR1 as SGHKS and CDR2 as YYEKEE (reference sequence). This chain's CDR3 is CASSLGQSGEKLFF. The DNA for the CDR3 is TGTGCCAGCAGCCTAGGACAGAGCGGGGAAAAACTGTTTTTT.

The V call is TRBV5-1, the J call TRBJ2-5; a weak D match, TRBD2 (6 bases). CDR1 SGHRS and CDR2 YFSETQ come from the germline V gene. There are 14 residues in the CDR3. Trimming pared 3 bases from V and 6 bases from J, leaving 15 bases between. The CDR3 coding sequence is TGCGCCAGCAGCTCGCCTGGAGGGGAGAAGACCCAGTACTTC. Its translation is CASSSPGGEKTQYF.

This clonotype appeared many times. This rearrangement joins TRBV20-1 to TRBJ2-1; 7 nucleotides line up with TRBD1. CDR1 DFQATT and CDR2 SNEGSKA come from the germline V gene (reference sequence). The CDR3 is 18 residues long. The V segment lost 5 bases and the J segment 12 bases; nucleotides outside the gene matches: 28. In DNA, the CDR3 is TGCAGTGCTGACCCGAAAGGGACAGAAGGATTCTCCTCGGCTGGGCAGTTCTTC. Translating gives CSADPKGTEGFSSAGQFF.

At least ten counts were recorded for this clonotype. The CDR3 DNA reads as TGCGCCAGCAGCCCGGGACAGCCCAAGGGGCCCCTCCACTTT. It specifies CASSPGQPKGPLHF. The chain links TRBV5-1 to TRBJ1-6; 7 positions agree with TRBD1. Germline V gives CDR1 SGHRS, CDR2 YFSETQ. The CDR3 is 14 amino acids. Trimming took 4 bases from V and 13 from J; bases not matched to a gene: 11.

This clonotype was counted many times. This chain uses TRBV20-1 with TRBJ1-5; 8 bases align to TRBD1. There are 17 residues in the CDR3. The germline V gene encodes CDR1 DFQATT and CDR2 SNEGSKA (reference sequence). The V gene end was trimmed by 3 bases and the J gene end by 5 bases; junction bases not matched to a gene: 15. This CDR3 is CSASVDRAIIGDQPQHF. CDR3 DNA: TGCAGTGCTAGTGTGGACAGGGCCATCATAGGGGATCAGCCCCAGCATTTT.

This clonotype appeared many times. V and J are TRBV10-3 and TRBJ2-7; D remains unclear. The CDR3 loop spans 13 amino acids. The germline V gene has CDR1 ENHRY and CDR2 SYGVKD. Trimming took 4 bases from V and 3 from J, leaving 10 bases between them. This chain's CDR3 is CAISAQIYYEQYF. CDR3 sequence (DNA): TGTGCCATCAGTGCACAGATTTACTACGAGCAGTACTTC.

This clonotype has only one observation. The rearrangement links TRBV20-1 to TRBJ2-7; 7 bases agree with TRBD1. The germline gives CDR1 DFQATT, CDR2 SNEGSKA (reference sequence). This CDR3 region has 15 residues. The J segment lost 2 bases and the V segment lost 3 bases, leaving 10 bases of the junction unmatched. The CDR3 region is CSARRIRDSPYEQYF. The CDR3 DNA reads TGCAGTGCTAGGAGAATCCGGGACAGCCCCTACGAGCAGTACTTC.

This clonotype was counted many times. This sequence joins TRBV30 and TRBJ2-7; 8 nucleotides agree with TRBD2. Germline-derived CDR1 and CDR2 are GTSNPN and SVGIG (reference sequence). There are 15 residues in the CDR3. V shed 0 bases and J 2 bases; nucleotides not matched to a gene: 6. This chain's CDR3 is CAWSVRGGTAYEQYF. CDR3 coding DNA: TGTGCCTGGAGTGTTCGCGGGGGGACCGCCTACGAGCAGTACTTC.

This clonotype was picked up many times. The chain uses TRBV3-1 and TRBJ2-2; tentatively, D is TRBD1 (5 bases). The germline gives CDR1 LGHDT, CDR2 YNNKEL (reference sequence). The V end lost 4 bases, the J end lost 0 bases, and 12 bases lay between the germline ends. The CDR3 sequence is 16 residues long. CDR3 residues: CASSLRGPANTGELFF. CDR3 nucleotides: TGTGCCAGCAGCCTAAGGGGTCCCGCGAACACCGGGGAGCTGTTTTTT.